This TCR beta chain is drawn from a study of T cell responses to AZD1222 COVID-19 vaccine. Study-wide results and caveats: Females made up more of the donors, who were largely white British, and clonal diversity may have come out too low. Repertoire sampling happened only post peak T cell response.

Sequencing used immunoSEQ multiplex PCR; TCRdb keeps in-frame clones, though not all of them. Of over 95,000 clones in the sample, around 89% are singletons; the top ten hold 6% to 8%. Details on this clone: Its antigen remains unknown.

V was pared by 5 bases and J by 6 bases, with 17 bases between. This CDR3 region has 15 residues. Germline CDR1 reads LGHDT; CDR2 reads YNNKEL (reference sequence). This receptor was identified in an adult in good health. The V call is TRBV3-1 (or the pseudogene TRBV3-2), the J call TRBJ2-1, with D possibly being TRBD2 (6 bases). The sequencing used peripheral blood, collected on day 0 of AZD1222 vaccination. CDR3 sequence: CASSSLPGDFNEQFF. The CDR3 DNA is TGTGCCAGCAGCTCCTTACCGGGAGATTTCAATGAGCAGTTCTTC.